The rows below give T cell receptor beta chains drawn from one sample of a study of CD8 T cells in Susac syndrome. TCRdb passed the immunoSEQ multiplex PCR reads through MiXCR, listing each CDR3 protein once. The top ten hold approximately 0.09% of the sample, which has 170,000 or so distinct CDR3 sequences, approximately 93% seen once. The sample comprised CD4+ T cells from PBMCs. The receptors were gathered from a human donor with multiple sclerosis. The conserved cysteine and the conserved F or W are not part of the CDR3 here. Rows may omit the clone size; those that give it use once, few, many or a size class.

clone_size: -
j_call: TRBJ2-7
v_call: TRBV12-3/TRBV12-4
cdr3_aa: ASSLGQAPYEQY

clone_size: -
j_call: TRBJ2-1
v_call: TRBV7-3
cdr3_aa: ASSLFGGAYNEQF

clone_size: -
j_call: TRBJ2-6
v_call: TRBV5-1
cdr3_aa: ASSGATGANVLT

clone_size: -
j_call: TRBJ2-2
v_call: TRBV15
cdr3_aa: ATSRNPPQGNTGELF

clone_size: -
j_call: TRBJ1-3
v_call: TRBV5-6
cdr3_aa: ASSPGGSGNTIY

clone_size: -
j_call: TRBJ1-2
v_call: TRBV6-6
cdr3_aa: ASSYRDGGYT

clone_size: -
j_call: TRBJ1-1
v_call: TRBV2
cdr3_aa: ASMGQGGTEAF

clone_size: -
j_call: TRBJ2-3
v_call: TRBV7-2
cdr3_aa: ASTTSGSSSDTQY

clone_size: -
j_call: TRBJ2-3
v_call: TRBV6-1
cdr3_aa: ASSELAGATTDTQY

clone_size: once
j_call: TRBJ2-5
v_call: TRBV5-6
cdr3_aa: TSTPWGPATSGQETQY

clone_size: once
j_call: TRBJ1-2
v_call: TRBV5-1
cdr3_aa: ASSRSIGGRSGYGYT

clone_size: -
j_call: TRBJ1-2
v_call: TRBV16
cdr3_aa: ASSQWGSRRYT

clone_size: -
j_call: TRBJ1-2
v_call: TRBV30
cdr3_aa: AWRLTGPHIYT

clone_size: -
j_call: TRBJ2-5
v_call: TRBV4-1
cdr3_aa: ASSRGTSGVKTQY

clone_size: -
j_call: TRBJ2-5
v_call: TRBV28
cdr3_aa: ASSWGKKETQY

clone_size: once
j_call: TRBJ1-6
v_call: TRBV9
cdr3_aa: ASSATGTGYSPLH

clone_size: -
j_call: TRBJ2-3
v_call: TRBV30
cdr3_aa: AWRTGWADTQY

clone_size: -
j_call: TRBJ1-1
v_call: TRBV3-1
cdr3_aa: ASSRQANTEAF

clone_size: once
j_call: TRBJ1-2
v_call: TRBV20-1
cdr3_aa: SARTGGYGYT

clone_size: -
j_call: TRBJ1-2
v_call: TRBV28
cdr3_aa: ASQTGGRTYGYT

clone_size: -
j_call: TRBJ2-3
v_call: TRBV30
cdr3_aa: ASTSGGRDTQY

clone_size: -
j_call: TRBJ2-5
v_call: TRBV15
cdr3_aa: ATSREVGGETQY

clone_size: -
j_call: TRBJ2-5
v_call: TRBV5-4
cdr3_aa: ASSLRLAGGLFQETQY

clone_size: -
j_call: TRBJ2-5
v_call: TRBV20-1
cdr3_aa: SAGDTPLQETQY

clone_size: -
j_call: TRBJ2-3
v_call: TRBV6-2/TRBV6-3
cdr3_aa: ASSYARAGGHKDTQY

clone_size: -
j_call: TRBJ2-7
v_call: TRBV7-8
cdr3_aa: ASNPGGPSPYEQY

clone_size: -
j_call: TRBJ2-1
v_call: TRBV7-2
cdr3_aa: ASSPPGLAGESEQF

clone_size: -
j_call: TRBJ1-4
v_call: TRBV10-3
cdr3_aa: AVQSSTNEKLF

clone_size: -
j_call: TRBJ2-7
v_call: TRBV4-1
cdr3_aa: ASSQPGQGYEQY

clone_size: -
j_call: TRBJ1-2
v_call: TRBV10-3
cdr3_aa: AISPGGEGYT

clone_size: once
j_call: TRBJ2-7
v_call: TRBV5-1
cdr3_aa: ASSPRQGDYEQY

clone_size: -
j_call: TRBJ2-3
v_call: TRBV2
cdr3_aa: ATRNRLSTDTQY

clone_size: -
j_call: TRBJ1-5
v_call: TRBV30
cdr3_aa: AWSGLDPGQPQH

clone_size: -
j_call: TRBJ1-2
v_call: TRBV7-2
cdr3_aa: ASSTAQGNGYT

clone_size: -
j_call: TRBJ1-5
v_call: TRBV12-3/TRBV12-4
cdr3_aa: ASSSGTGEYSNQPQH

clone_size: -
j_call: TRBJ1-6
v_call: TRBV30
cdr3_aa: AWSVRRIVSPLH

clone_size: once
j_call: TRBJ2-7
v_call: TRBV27
cdr3_aa: ASQPLGLASQQY

clone_size: -
j_call: TRBJ2-1
v_call: TRBV20-1
cdr3_aa: SARDRLGAGDEQF

clone_size: once
j_call: TRBJ2-7
v_call: TRBV5-4
cdr3_aa: ASSLGTNRYEQY

clone_size: -
j_call: TRBJ2-2
v_call: TRBV5-4
cdr3_aa: ASSFLAGELF

clone_size: -
j_call: TRBJ1-6
v_call: TRBV10-3
cdr3_aa: AITPDGQGSPLH

clone_size: -
j_call: TRBJ2-2
v_call: TRBV10-3
cdr3_aa: AIGQQGATGELF

clone_size: -
j_call: TRBJ1-6
v_call: TRBV30
cdr3_aa: AWSVGGFSPLH

clone_size: -
j_call: TRBJ1-5
v_call: TRBV2
cdr3_aa: ASSEEGNQPQH

clone_size: -
j_call: TRBJ1-6
v_call: TRBV28
cdr3_aa: ASSFGSGRSSPLH

clone_size: -
j_call: TRBJ1-2
v_call: TRBV12-3/TRBV12-4
cdr3_aa: ASTNPHGFYGYT

clone_size: -
j_call: TRBJ2-7
v_call: TRBV7-2
cdr3_aa: ATRMTSGSEQY

clone_size: -
j_call: TRBJ2-4
v_call: TRBV27
cdr3_aa: ASRSGRAGYIQY

clone_size: -
j_call: TRBJ2-7
v_call: TRBV30
cdr3_aa: AWSRGGTDSYEQY

clone_size: -
j_call: TRBJ1-4
v_call: TRBV5-1
cdr3_aa: ASTRDRSTNEKLF

clone_size: few
j_call: TRBJ2-7
v_call: TRBV11-2
cdr3_aa: ASSPDTHEQY

clone_size: -
j_call: TRBJ1-2
v_call: TRBV19
cdr3_aa: ASSDSAGFYGYT

clone_size: -
j_call: TRBJ1-1
v_call: TRBV28
cdr3_aa: ASSSWTGVDTEAF

clone_size: once
j_call: TRBJ2-7
v_call: TRBV5-1
cdr3_aa: ASSLTGENEQY